This TCR beta chain was recorded in a study of a mutant IDH1 vaccine in newly diagnosed glioma (dated by TCRdb to the early 2020s). With regard to the full study: Across visits V03 through V10, patients got a total of eight vaccinations, given in weeks 1, 3, 5, 7, 11, 15, 19 and 23. Vaccination began 4-6 weeks after radiotherapy alone, or alongside temozolomide cycles in the chemotherapy-containing groups. The 30 to 40 treated patients were roughly 60% male and around 40% female, with a mean age of about 38 years. Before enrollment, most patients had been given radiochemotherapy with temozolomide as standard therapy, while the rest had received either radiotherapy alone or temozolomide alone. Six visits were used for peripheral blood collection: V03 (baseline), V05, V07, V10, V12 and V13. For exploratory analyses, longitudinal TCRB deep sequencing was carried out in 25 treated patients wherever samples were available.

Findings and caveats that apply to the study as a whole: Across multiple MHC alleles, vaccine-induced immune responses were seen in approximately 93% of patients. Pseudoprogression seemed to be unrelated to changes in the top peripheral T cell clonotypes found by TCRB sequencing. The authors stated that sample limitations prevented analyses of patient blood samples from being reproduced. Availability determined which PBMC samples were chosen for TCRB deep sequencing.

Sample time point, as interpreted from the label and publication: week 23, last vaccination. Each vaccine dose was 300 ug of a 20-mer mutant IDH1 peptide in Montanide, given subcutaneously with topical imiquimod. The donors had newly diagnosed IDH1-mutant astrocytomas of WHO grade 3 or 4 that showed loss of nuclear ATRX. The samples were drawn from NOA16, a multicentre, single-arm, open-label phase I trial in Germany that tested a mutant IDH1 peptide vaccine in humans for the first time. Genomic DNA for TCRB sequencing was isolated from EDTA blood with the DNeasy Blood and Tissue Kit. From the cysteine up to the phenylalanine, the CDR3 has a length of 11 residues. Here the CDR3 DNA is all that survives: 33 bases in frame from base 1. CDR1 and CDR2, per the germline V gene, are SGHRS and YFSETQ. V sheds 0 bases and J sheds 5 bases, leaving 2 bases between their ends. Note on this clone: The target of this receptor is not known. Base qualities are not recorded, but no much larger clone differs from it by a single base.

The library was prepared using the immunoSEQ multiplex PCR assay. Rearranged TCR beta chain sequences were amplified with the hsTCRB Kit following the manufacturer's protocol. An Illumina MiSeq was used to sequence the TCRB libraries. The original methods were these. The proprietary platform of the kit vendor was used for demultiplexing, trimming and gene mapping. In its TCRdb copy, this immuneACCESS table keeps in-frame sequences only and misses some clones. Where compared with another copy, unresolved V genes explain less than half of these, and the others have no known cause. V and J calls and clone size come straight from that table; D and trimming were deduced from the DNA. This sample lists tens of thousands of clones; 75% to 90% were detected once. In total, the top ten clones hold about 6.3% of the sample.

The clonotype comes from a man between 40 and 49 years old with glioma. The chain was built from TRBV5-1 and TRBJ1-1; no D gene call is confident. The sequencing used PBMCs, collected from a glioma patient whose treatment included an IDH1 peptide vaccine. The encoded CDR3 is CASSLETEAFF. The DNA sequence is TGCGCCAGCAGCTTGGAAACTGAAGCTTTCTTT.